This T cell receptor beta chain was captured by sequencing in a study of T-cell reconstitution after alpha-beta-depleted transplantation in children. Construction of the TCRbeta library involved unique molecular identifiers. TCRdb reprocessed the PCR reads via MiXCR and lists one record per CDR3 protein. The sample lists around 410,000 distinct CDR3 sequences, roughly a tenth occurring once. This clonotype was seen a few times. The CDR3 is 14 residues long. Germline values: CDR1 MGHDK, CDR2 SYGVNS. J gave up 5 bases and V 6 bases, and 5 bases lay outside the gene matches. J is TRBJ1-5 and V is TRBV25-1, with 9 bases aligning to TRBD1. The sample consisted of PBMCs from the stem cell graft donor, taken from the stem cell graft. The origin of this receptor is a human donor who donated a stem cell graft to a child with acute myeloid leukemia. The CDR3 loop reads CASSGQGLYQPQHF. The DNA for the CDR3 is TGTGCCAGCAGCGGACAGGGGCTCTATCAGCCCCAGCATTTT.